The entry below gives a single T cell receptor beta chain sequence along with its context. Its cognate antigen is unknown. Germline V CDR1 and CDR2: SGHTA, FQGNSA. The J segment lost 6 bases and the V segment lost 5 bases, leaving 7 bases of the junction unmatched. The CDR3 contains 14 residues. The sample comes from a study of cytomegalovirus exposure and HLA in healthy donors. As for the study in general: Assignment to the Caucasian-associated ancestry cluster applied to approximately 80% of the approximately 400 genotyped donors. Study-level findings and limits: Being productive about 87% or about 30% of the time was typical of most TCR beta V segments in an earlier analysis. Clonal expansion was found to be greater in HLA-associated TCR beta chains than in equally common others in a later analysis. In a later analysis, a missense DCLRE1C variant was linked to TCR beta V- and J-gene trimming.

Amplification used 60 Vbeta primers and 13 Jbeta primers. Sequencing was performed with immunoSEQ multiplex PCR; in TCRdb, only in-frame clones are kept and a portion is missing. Of over 95,000 clones detected, 74% appear once; the ten largest clones hold around 4.3%. The source of this sequence is a woman in her forties in good health and CMV-seropositive. Material for sequencing was PBMCs. The V gene is TRBV7-2, the J gene TRBJ2-3; 8 bases map to TRBD2. CDR3 in DNA: TGTGCCAGCAGCCTTCTGGGCGGGGGGGATACGCAGTATTTT. Amino acids: CASSLLGGGDTQYF.